The sequence of this T cell receptor beta chain was determined in a study of patients and donors after allogeneic stem cell transplantation. TCRdb re-analysed the RT-PCR reads in MiXCR, keeping a single row per CDR3 protein. The profile shows approximately 150,000 distinct CDR3 sequences, about two fifths of them singletons. Sequencing used blood, either unsorted or a sorted T cell fraction (not recorded which). The TCR originated in a human donor who was either an allogeneic HSCT recipient or a stem cell or donor lymphocyte infusion donor (not recorded which). It is not recorded whose cells these are; they may come from a transplant donor.

The CDR3 nucleotides read TGCAGTGCTAGAAACCCCGGACAACCGAACACTGAAGCTTTCTTT. This gives the protein CSARNPGQPNTEAFF. The V gene is TRBV20-1, the J gene TRBJ1-1; TRBD1 might be the D (5 bases). V shed 2 bases and J shed 1 base, with 14 bases lying between them. There are 15 residues in the CDR3. Germline CDR1 DFQATT, CDR2 SNEGSKA (reference sequence).